A selection of T cell receptor beta chains follows, all from one sample in a study of long-term antiretroviral therapy in people with HIV. TCRdb's table, derived via immunoSEQ multiplex PCR, lists solely in-frame clones and lacks some. The sample shows approximately 20,000 clones, approximately 90% of them seen only once. Here the sequenced sample was unsorted PBMCs, taken 0.6 years after starting antiretroviral therapy. The receptors shown here come from a man between 60 and 70 years old with HIV. CDR3s include the opening cysteine and the closing phenylalanine or tryptophan. Each record gives: clone size, V gene, J gene, D gene, CDR3 DNA, CDR3 protein. D genes are given only for firm matches. A clone size is listed for some rows: how often the clone was seen (once, few, many), or a class if it is expanded.

-,TRBV7-3,TRBJ2-5,-,TGTGCCAGCAGCCGTGGCGGGATTGAGACCCAGTACTTC,CASSRGGIETQYF
-,TRBV25-1,TRBJ2-1,-,TGTGCCAGCGGAAGGGGGGTACCCAATGAGCAGTTCTTC,CASGRGVPNEQFF
-,TRBV7-7,TRBJ1-5,TRBD1,TGTGCTAGCAGCTTAGACAGGGGGGAGCCCCAGCATTTT,CASSLDRGEPQHF
-,TRBV29-1,TRBJ2-1,-,TGCAGCGTTGAATTTCAGGGCTATGAGCAGTTCTTC,CSVEFQGYEQFF
-,TRBV19,TRBJ1-4,-,TGTGCCAGTAGTATGGGTCCTCGACGGCAAAATGAAAAACTGTTTTTT,CASSMGPRRQNEKLFF
-,TRBV10-3,TRBJ2-2,TRBD2,TGTGCCACCCACTTAGCGGGGCGGAACACCGGGGAGCTGTTTTTT,CATHLAGRNTGELFF
few,TRBV30,TRBJ2-7,-,TGTGCCTGGTCTCCGGGAGCGAGGGAGCAGTACTTC,CAWSPGAREQYF
-,TRBV4-1,TRBJ2-3,TRBD1,TGCGCCAGCAGCCAAGTTAGGGACAGGGATGATACGCAGTATTTT,CASSQVRDRDDTQYF
-,TRBV11-1,TRBJ1-1,TRBD1,TGTGCCAGCAGCCCCGACAGGGAGACTGAAGCTTTCTTT,CASSPDRETEAFF
-,TRBV11-2,TRBJ2-7,TRBD2,TGTGCCAGCTGGTGGACTAGCGGGAGAAACGAGCAGTACTTC,CASWWTSGRNEQYF
-,TRBV2,TRBJ1-5,-,TGTGCCAGCCACAGAGATAGCAATCAGCCCCAGCATTTT,CASHRDSNQPQHF
-,TRBV27,TRBJ1-2,-,TGTGCCAGCAGTTTATTCAGCTTGGGGGCGCTGGGGGAAGGCTACACCTTC,CASSLFSLGALGEGYTF
-,TRBV5-6,TRBJ2-7,TRBD2,TGTGCCAGCAGCCTCCGGGACTACTCCTACGAGCAGTACTTC,CASSLRDYSYEQYF
-,TRBV19,TRBJ2-1,-,TGTGCCAGTAGCCCGGCCTACAATGAGCAGTTCTTC,CASSPAYNEQFF
once,TRBV13,TRBJ2-7,-,TGTGCCAGCAGCGTACTCCTCTACGAGCAGTACTTC,CASSVLLYEQYF
-,TRBV28,TRBJ2-3,-,TGTGCCAGCAGTTTTAAGTACAGGGAGACCACAGATACGCAGTATTTT,CASSFKYRETTDTQYF
once,TRBV18,TRBJ2-7,TRBD2,TGTGCCAGCTCACCTGGGACTAGCGGGAGTATCGCCTACGAGCAGTACTTC,CASSPGTSGSIAYEQYF
-,TRBV5-1,TRBJ1-6,TRBD1,TGCGCCAGCAGCTACAACAGGGGCCTGGATGCCTCACCCCTCCACTTT,CASSYNRGLDASPLHF
-,TRBV4-3,TRBJ2-3,TRBD1,TGCGCCAGCAGCCAAGATGTGGGACAGGGAGGGGATACGCAGTATTTT,CASSQDVGQGGDTQYF
-,TRBV6-5,TRBJ1-2,-,TGTGCCAGCAGCCAGGTCGGGGAGGGAGGCTACACCTTC,CASSQVGEGGYTF
-,TRBV12-5,TRBJ2-1,-,TGTGCTAGCTCACCGGGGGCGAGGGTAAATGAGCAGTTCTTC,CASSPGARVNEQFF
-,TRBV5-1,TRBJ1-1,-,TGCGCCAGCAGCGCGACAGGGAACACTGAAGCTTTCTTT,CASSATGNTEAFF
-,TRBV5-4,TRBJ2-7,-,TGTGCCTGCGGGGGACAGGCCTCCTACGAGCAGTACTTC,CACGGQASYEQYF
-,TRBV7-9,TRBJ1-2,-,TGTCCTAATGGGCGCACCTATGGCTACACCTTC,CPNGRTYGYTF
-,TRBV6-6,TRBJ2-1,-,TGTGCCAGCAGTTACTCCGGCCGGGATAACAATGAGCAGTTCTTC,CASSYSGRDNNEQFF
-,TRBV2,TRBJ1-1,TRBD1,TGTGCCAGCCGACACCGGACAGGGGCCCCTAACACTGAAGCTTTCTTT,CASRHRTGAPNTEAFF